This TCR beta chain was captured by sequencing in a study of cytomegalovirus exposure and HLA in healthy donors. Vbeta (60) and Jbeta (13) primers were used in the PCR. The protocol was immunoSEQ multiplex PCR, while the TCRdb copy is restricted to in-frame clones and leaves out a portion. The table records about 82,000 clones, 55% to 70% of them present only once. As concerns this clone: The identical CDR3 is also encoded by other nucleotide sequences in the sample.

The CDR3 has 14 amino acids. CDR1 is MDHEN and CDR2 is SYDVKM in the germline V gene. V lost 6 bases, J lost 7 bases, and 11 bases stayed unmatched. This clonotype originated in a woman in her forties or fifties in good health and CMV-seropositive. The V gene is TRBV28, the J gene TRBJ1-2; 7 positions match TRBD1. Input material: PBMCs. DNA for the CDR3: TGTGCCAGCAGGCCGGGACAGTCCTTTCCTGGCTACACCTTC. Translated: CASRPGQSFPGYTF.